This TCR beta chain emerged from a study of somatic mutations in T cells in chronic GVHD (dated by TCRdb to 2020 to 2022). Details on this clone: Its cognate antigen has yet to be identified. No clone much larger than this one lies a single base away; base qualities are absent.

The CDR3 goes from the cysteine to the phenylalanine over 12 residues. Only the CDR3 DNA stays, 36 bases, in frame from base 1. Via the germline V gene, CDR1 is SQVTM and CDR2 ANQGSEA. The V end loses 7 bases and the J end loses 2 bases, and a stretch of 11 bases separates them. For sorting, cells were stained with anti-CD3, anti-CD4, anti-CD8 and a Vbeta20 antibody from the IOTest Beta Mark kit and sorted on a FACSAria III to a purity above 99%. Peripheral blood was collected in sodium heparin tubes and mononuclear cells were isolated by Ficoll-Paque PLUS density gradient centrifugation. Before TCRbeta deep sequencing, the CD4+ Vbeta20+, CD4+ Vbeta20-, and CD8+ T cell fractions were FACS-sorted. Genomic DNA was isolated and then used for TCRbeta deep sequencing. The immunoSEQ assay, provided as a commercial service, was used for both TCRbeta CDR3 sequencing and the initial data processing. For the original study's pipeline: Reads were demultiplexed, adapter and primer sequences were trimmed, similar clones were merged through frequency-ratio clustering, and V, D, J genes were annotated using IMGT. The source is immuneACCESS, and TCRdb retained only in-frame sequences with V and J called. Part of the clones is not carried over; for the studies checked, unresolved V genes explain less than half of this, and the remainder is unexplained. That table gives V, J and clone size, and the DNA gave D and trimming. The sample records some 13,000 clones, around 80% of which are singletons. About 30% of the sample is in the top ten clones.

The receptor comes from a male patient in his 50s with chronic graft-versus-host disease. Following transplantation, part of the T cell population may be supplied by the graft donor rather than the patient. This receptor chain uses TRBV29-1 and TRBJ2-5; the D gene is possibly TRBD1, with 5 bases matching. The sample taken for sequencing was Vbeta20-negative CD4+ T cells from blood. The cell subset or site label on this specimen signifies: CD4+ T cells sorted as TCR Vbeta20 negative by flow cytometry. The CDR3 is CSARTPQETQYF. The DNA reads TGCAGCGCCAGGACACCTCAAGAGACCCAGTACTTC. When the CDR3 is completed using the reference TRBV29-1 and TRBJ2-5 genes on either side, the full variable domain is SAVISQKPSRDICQRGTSLTIQCQVDSQVTMMFWYRQQPGQSLTLIATANQGSEATYESGFVIDKFPISRPNLTFSTLTVSNMSPEDSSIYLCSARTPQETQYFGPGTRLLVL.